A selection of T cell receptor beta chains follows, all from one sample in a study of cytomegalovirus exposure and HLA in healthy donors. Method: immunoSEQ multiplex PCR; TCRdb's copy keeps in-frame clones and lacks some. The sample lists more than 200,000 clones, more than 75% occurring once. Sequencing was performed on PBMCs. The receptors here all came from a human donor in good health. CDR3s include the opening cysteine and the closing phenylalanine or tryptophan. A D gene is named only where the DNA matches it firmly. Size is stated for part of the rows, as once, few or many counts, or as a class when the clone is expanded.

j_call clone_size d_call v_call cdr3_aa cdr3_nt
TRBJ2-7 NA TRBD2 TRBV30 CAWSPSSGPYEQYF TGTGCCTGGAGTCCCTCTAGCGGACCCTACGAGCAGTACTTC
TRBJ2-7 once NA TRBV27 CASSIRGSRYEQYF TGTGCCAGCAGTATCAGGGGCAGTAGGTACGAGCAGTACTTC
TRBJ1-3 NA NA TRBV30 CAWTGGASGNTIYF TGTGCCTGGACGGGAGGGGCCTCTGGAAACACCATATATTTT
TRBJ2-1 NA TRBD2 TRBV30 CASLLAGFYNEQFF TGTGCCTCGCTTCTAGCGGGATTCTACAATGAGCAGTTCTTC
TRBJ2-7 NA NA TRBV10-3 CAISESGSSYEQYF TGTGCCATCAGTGAATCGGGGAGCTCCTACGAGCAGTACTTC
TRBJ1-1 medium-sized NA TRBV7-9 CASSLRGGDTEAFF TGTGCCAGCAGCCTCCGCGGCGGGGACACTGAAGCTTTCTTT
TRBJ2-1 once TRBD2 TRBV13 CASSLSVTREYNEQFF TGTGCCAGCAGTCTTAGTGTTACGCGGGAGTACAATGAGCAGTTCTTC
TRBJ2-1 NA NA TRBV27 CASTPLRGEGNEQFF TGTGCCAGCACCCCTTTAAGGGGGGAGGGTAATGAGCAGTTCTTC
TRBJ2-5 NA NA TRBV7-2 CASSFRGQETQYF TGTGCCAGCAGCTTCAGGGGCCAAGAGACCCAGTACTTC
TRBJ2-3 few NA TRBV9 CASSVARSDTQYF TGTGCCAGCAGCGTAGCGAGATCTGATACGCAGTATTTT
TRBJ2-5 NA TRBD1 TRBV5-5 CASSQTTGEFQKTQYF TGTGCCAGCAGCCAGACGACAGGGGAGTTCCAAAAGACCCAGTACTTC
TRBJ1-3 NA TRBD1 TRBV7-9 CASSLGDRGSGNTIYF TGTGCCAGCAGCCTAGGGGACAGGGGCTCTGGAAACACCATATATTTT
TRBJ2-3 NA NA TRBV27 CASAAQGIPSTDTQYF TGTGCCAGCGCCGCGCAGGGGATCCCTAGCACAGATACGCAGTATTTT
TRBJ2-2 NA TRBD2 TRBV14 CASSRNPGLGTGELFF TGTGCCAGCAGCCGAAATCCGGGACTAGGCACCGGGGAGCTGTTTTTT
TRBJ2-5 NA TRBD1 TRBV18 CASSPGQKETQYF TGTGCCAGCTCACCGGGACAGAAAGAGACCCAGTACTTC
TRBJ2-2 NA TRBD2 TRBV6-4 CASSALAGGTYSGPGELFF TGTGCCAGCAGTGCACTAGCGGGAGGAACCTATAGTGGACCCGGGGAGCTGTTTTTT
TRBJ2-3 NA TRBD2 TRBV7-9 CASSARGSGRARDTQYF TGTGCCAGCAGCGCCCGAGGTAGCGGGAGGGCCAGAGATACGCAGTATTTT
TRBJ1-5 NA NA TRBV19 CASSSQGVSQHF TGTGCCAGTAGTTCTCAAGGGGTCTCCCAGCATTTT
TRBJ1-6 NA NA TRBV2 CASAGFSPLHF TGTGCCAGCGCCGGGTTTTCACCCCTCCACTTT
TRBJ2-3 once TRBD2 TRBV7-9 CASSLLAGADTQYF TGTGCCAGCAGCTTACTAGCGGGGGCAGATACGCAGTATTTT
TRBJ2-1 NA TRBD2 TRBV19 CASNGGREGYNEQFF TGTGCCTCAAATGGAGGGCGGGAGGGATACAATGAGCAGTTCTTC
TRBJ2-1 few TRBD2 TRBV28 CASIGEGLYNEQFF TGTGCCAGCATAGGGGAGGGCCTGTACAATGAGCAGTTCTTC
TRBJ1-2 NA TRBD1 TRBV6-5 CASSYQEGAGGYGYTF TGTGCCAGCAGTTACCAGGAGGGGGCAGGAGGCTATGGCTACACCTTC
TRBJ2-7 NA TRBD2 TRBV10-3 CASGVGRGEQYF TGTGCCAGCGGGGTCGGGAGGGGCGAGCAGTACTTC
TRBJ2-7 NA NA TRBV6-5 CASSYSWDNAYEQYF TGTGCCAGCAGTTACTCGTGGGACAACGCCTACGAGCAGTACTTC
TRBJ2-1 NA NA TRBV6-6 CASSYSAWGDEQFF TGTGCCAGCAGTTACAGTGCGTGGGGGGATGAGCAGTTCTTC